Shown below are 19 T cell receptor beta chains from a single sample sequenced in a study of cytomegalovirus exposure and HLA in healthy donors. This PCR relied on a set of 60 Vbeta primers and 13 Jbeta primers. Assay: immunoSEQ multiplex PCR; the TCRdb copy retains only in-frame clones and omits some. This sample has about 150,000 clones; approximately 9% occur once, and the top ten carry approximately 1.8%. Sequenced: PBMCs. These TCRs come from a male donor in good health and CMV-seronegative.

This chain uses TRBV28 with TRBJ1-1, with D possibly matching TRBD1 (6 bases). V lost 4 bases, J lost 1 base, and 16 bases lay in between. Germline-derived CDR1 and CDR2 are MDHEN and SYDVKM. This CDR3 comprises 16 residues. The CDR3 loop is CASSWIPGQQNTEAFF. The CDR3, as DNA: TGTGCCAGCAGTTGGATACCGGGACAACAGAACACTGAAGCTTTCTTT.

This clone was counted only a few times. This chain connects TRBV5-1 to TRBJ2-3; 7 nucleotides align to TRBD1. Germline V gene sequence: CDR1 SGHRS, CDR2 YFSETQ. Losses at the gene ends were 2 bases for V and 4 bases for J; bases not matched to a gene: 1. The CDR3 spans 13 residues. The CDR3 sequence: CASSFQGADTQYF. In DNA form, the CDR3 reads TGCGCCAGCAGCTTCCAGGGGGCAGATACGCAGTATTTT. The full variable domain, in which reference TRBV5-1 and TRBJ2-3 provide the parts outside the CDR3, is KAGVTQTPRYLIKTRGQQVTLSCSPISGHRSVSWYQQTPGQGLQFLFEYFSETQRNKGNFPGRFSGRQFSNSRSEMNVSTLELGDSALYLCASSFQGADTQYFGPGTRLTVL.

The J gene is TRBJ2-7, the V gene TRBV27; D is uncertain. Per germline, CDR1 MNHEY and CDR2 SMNVEV (reference sequence). V was clipped by 3 bases and J by 2 bases, with 14 bases between them. This CDR3 is 15 amino acids long. The CDR3 DNA reads TGTGCCAGCAGTTTTCTGGCCTTCCAAGCCTACGAGCAGTACTTC. This codes for CASSFLAFQAYEQYF.

This clone occurred a few times. The chain has TRBV5-1 and TRBJ2-1; D might be TRBD1 (5 bases). V lost 3 bases, J lost 4 bases, and 17 bases lay in between. The germline V gene has CDR1 SGHRS and CDR2 YFSETQ. The CDR3 runs 16 residues. In DNA form, the CDR3 reads TGCGCCAGCAGCTCGACCCAGGGAACCACATACAATGAGCAGTTCTTC. It encodes CASSSTQGTTYNEQFF.

This chain links TRBV4-3 with TRBJ2-7; 9 positions match TRBD1. Germline V lookup: CDR1 LGHNA, CDR2 YSLEER. V shed 3 bases, J shed 0 bases, and the junction held 3 bases outside the gene matches. CDR3 length equals 15 residues. DNA of the CDR3: TGCGCCAGCAGCCACGGACAGGGGATCTCCTACGAGCAGTACGTC. Amino acids: CASSHGQGISYEQYV.

About this clone: The sample carries other DNA sequences with the same CDR3. The J gene is TRBJ1-1, the V gene TRBV27; 7 nucleotides agree with TRBD1. This CDR3 region has 14 residues. Germline V lookup: CDR1 MNHEY, CDR2 SMNVEV (reference sequence). With V trimmed by 3 bases and J by 0 bases, 1 base remained unmatched. The CDR3 nucleotides are TGTGCCAGCAGTTTGAGGGGGCTGAACACTGAAGCTTTCTTT. It specifies CASSLRGLNTEAFF.

This clone appeared a few times. The genes are TRBV7-3 and TRBJ2-5; possibly TRBD2 for D (6 bases). This CDR3 comprises 13 residues. V lost 4 bases to trimming and J lost 3 bases, with 9 bases between them. Germline CDR1 and CDR2: SGHTA and FQGTGA. The CDR3 coding sequence is TGTGCCAGCAGCTCCGGACTAAAAGAGACCCAGTACTTC. Protein: CASSSGLKETQYF.

This clone has more than one count but fewer than ten. As DNA, the CDR3 is TGTGCCAGCAGTTTAGATAGGTACAGGGGTTTGGACTATGGCTACACCTTC. Its translation: CASSLDRYRGLDYGYTF. The gene calls are TRBV28 and TRBJ1-2; 7 bases fit TRBD1. The CDR3 length is 17 residues. Germline trimming cut 2 bases from V and 3 bases from J; bases unmatched to any gene: 12. Germline assignment: CDR1 MDHEN and CDR2 SYDVKM.

The chain carries TRBV27 and TRBJ2-2; D gene uncertain. Per the germline V gene, CDR1 is MNHEY and CDR2 is SMNVEV (reference sequence). V was shortened by 2 bases and J by 4 bases, with 8 bases between the two germline ends. CDR3 length: 14 residues. The CDR3, as DNA: TGTGCCAGCAGTTTAACTCCCTTCACCGGGGAGCTGTTTTTT. Its translation is CASSLTPFTGELFF.

The sample holds a few counts of this clone. The chain combines TRBV2 with TRBJ2-7; a possible D gene is TRBD2 (6 bases). The CDR3 consists of 13 residues. Germline V gene sequence: CDR1 SNHLY, CDR2 FYNNEI. With 8 bases removed from V and 4 bases from J, the gap between germline ends came to 15 bases. Written as DNA, the CDR3 is TGTGCCAGCGGTAGATGGGGGGATTACGAGCAGTACTTC. It codes for CASGRWGDYEQYF.

The rearrangement uses TRBV6-4 and TRBJ1-4; D call uncertain. The CDR3 totals 12 residues. In germline, CDR1 is MRHNA, CDR2 SNTAGT. For the CDR3, the DNA is TGTGCTCCGACCTTACTACCTGAAAAACTGTTTTTT. Amino acid sequence: CAPTLLPEKLFF.

The rearrangement joins TRBV21-1 to TRBJ1-1. TRBV21-1 counts as a pseudogene. This CDR3 is built from 14 residues. CDR3 nucleotides: TGTGCCAGCAGCAAAGACGGGGGGCCTGGTGAAGCTTTCTTT. Protein product: CASSKDGGPGEAFF.

The chain carries TRBV6-4 and TRBJ2-3; D is perhaps TRBD2 (6 bases). CDR3 size: 16 residues. Trimming took 0 bases from V and 1 from J, leaving 11 bases between them. Looked up from germline, CDR1 is MRHNA and CDR2 is SNTAGT. The CDR3 loop reads CASSDSWLAGTDTQYF. CDR3 sequence (DNA): TGTGCCAGCAGTGACTCCTGGTTAGCGGGCACAGATACGCAGTATTTT.

The CDR3 loop reads CAGLDSMNTEAFF. As DNA, the CDR3 is TGTGCCGGGTTAGACAGTATGAACACTGAAGCTTTCTTT. The chain carries TRBV2 and TRBJ1-1, with a weak D call TRBD1 (5 bases). Deletions cut 11 bases from V and 0 bases from J, with 13 bases between. Germline assignment: CDR1 SNHLY and CDR2 FYNNEI. The CDR3 is 13 residues long.

This clone was detected only a few times. The chain links TRBV4-1 to TRBJ2-3; the D gene is possibly TRBD2 (5 bases). Trimming removed 3 bases at V and 4 bases at J, with 14 bases between. CDR3 size: 15 residues. Germline CDR1 MGHRA, CDR2 YSYEKL. The chain's CDR3 is CASSHPGKEADTQYF. The CDR3 DNA reads TGCGCCAGCAGCCACCCGGGAAAAGAGGCAGATACGCAGTATTTT.

This clone was detected a few times. The chain uses TRBV5-6 and TRBJ1-2; 7 bases align to TRBD1. J was trimmed by 10 bases and V by 2 bases; bases with no gene match: 2. CDR1 is SGHDT and CDR2 is YYEEEE in the germline V gene. The CDR3 has 11 residues. The CDR3 sequence is CASSFGQDYTF. The DNA of the CDR3 is TGTGCCAGCAGCTTCGGACAGGACTACACCTTC. The whole variable domain, filled in from reference TRBV5-6 and TRBJ1-2, reads DAGVTQSPTHLIKTRGQQVTLRCSPKSGHDTVSWYQQALGQGPQFIFQYYEEEERQRGNFPDRFSGHQFPNYSSELNVNALLLGDSALYLCASSFGQDYTFGSGTRLTVV.

This rearrangement joins TRBV7-2 to TRBJ1-3; 8 nucleotides match TRBD1. V shed 1 base, J shed 2 bases, and the junction held 4 bases outside the gene matches. Germline V gene lookup returns CDR1 SGHTA and CDR2 FQGNSA. The CDR3 length is 16 residues. The DNA for the CDR3 is TGTGCCAGCAGCTTAGGGAACAGGGGGACTGGAAACACCATATATTTT. It is translated as CASSLGNRGTGNTIYF.

Written as DNA, the CDR3 is TGTGCCAGCAGCTTGGACGTAAGATTACAGGGGATGGGAAAGACTGAAGCTTTCTTT. Protein: CASSLDVRLQGMGKTEAFF. The chain combines TRBV11-2 with TRBJ1-1; 7 bases map to TRBD1. Looked up from germline, CDR1 is SGHAT and CDR2 is FQNNGV. Losses at the gene ends were 3 bases for V and 5 bases for J; bases not matched to a gene: 21. The length of the CDR3 is 19 residues. The full variable domain, with the rest looked up from reference TRBV11-2 and TRBJ1-1, is EAGVAQSPRYKIIEKRQSVAFWCNPISGHATLYWYQQILGQGPKLLIQFQNNGVVDDSQLPKDRFSAERLKGVDSTLKIQPAKLEDSAVYLCASSLDVRLQGMGKTEAFFGQGTRLTVV.

The sample holds a few counts of this clone. The V and J genes are TRBV27 and TRBJ2-7; TRBD1 matches at 7 bases. This CDR3 spans 12 amino acids. V lost 5 bases, J lost 6 bases, and 4 bases stayed unmatched. Germline lookup yields CDR1 MNHEY and CDR2 SMNVEV (reference sequence). The CDR3 DNA is TGTGCCAGCAGTCAACAGGGGCGCGAGCAGTACTTC. This translates into CASSQQGREQYF.